The clone carrying this TCR beta chain appeared many times. Its target is not known. The data derive from a study of CD8 T cells in ankylosing spondylitis. Study results and caveats: Matched synovial fluid from ankylosing spondylitis patients was reported to be enriched for disease-linked clones. Peripheral blood samples showed relatively rare disease-linked clones, and these clones were CD8+. Blood from ankylosing spondylitis patients appeared to carry a characteristic roughly eight-variant TCR beta motif.

With molecular barcodes, quantitative 5'-RACE was used to make the TCR beta libraries. One entry per CDR3 protein, called by TCRdb with MiXCR from the 5' RACE reads. The sample holds about 460,000 distinct CDR3 sequences, about 5.2% seen once. With 0 bases removed from V and 2 bases from J, the gap between germline ends came to 5 bases. Germline CDR1 is LGHNA and CDR2 is YSLEER. CDR3 length equals 14 residues. The sequencing input was blood, either unsorted or a sorted T cell fraction (not recorded which). The rearrangement uses TRBV4-3 and TRBJ2-1; D gene ambiguous. This TCR came from a male donor with ankylosing spondylitis. CDR3 nucleotides: TGCGCCAGCAGCCAAGAGGTGACCTACAATGAGCAGTTCTTC. Translated: CASSQEVTYNEQFF.